This TCR beta chain was sequenced for a study of shared clonotypes between healthy human individuals. Only in-frame clones appear in the TCRdb table, and some are missing; sequencing was by immunoSEQ multiplex PCR. This table has some 1,100,000 clones, 70% to 80% appearing once. The V end lost 6 bases, the J end lost 11 bases, and 11 bases lay between the germline ends. This CDR3 region has 11 residues. Per germline, CDR1 SNHLY and CDR2 FYNNEI. Memory CD4+ cells were the fraction left after CD45RA+ naive selection. J is TRBJ1-5 and V is TRBV2, with D perhaps matching TRBD1 (5 bases). Sequencing input: memory CD4+ T cells from PBMCs. Subset denoted: CD45RA-negative fraction. The TCR comes from a man aged 18 to 29 in good health. Some clones in this sample may be carry-over from other donors' samples. The CDR3 loop is CASRILDTQHF. In DNA form, the CDR3 reads TGTGCCAGCAGGATACTGGACACCCAGCATTTT.